These T cell receptor beta chains were read from a single sample in a study of graft-versus-host responses after intestinal transplantation. Assay: immunoSEQ multiplex PCR; the TCRdb copy retains only in-frame clones and omits some. The table has 15,000 to 20,000 clones, around 83% seen once. Sample: ileum tissue, taken approximately 590 days after intestinal transplantation. The receptors shown here come from a human patient who received an intestinal transplant, so some T cells may come from the graft donor. CDR3s include the opening cysteine and the closing phenylalanine or tryptophan. D genes are given only for firm matches. Size values are once, few and many counts, or a class for expanded clones, and some rows have none.

clone_size	d_call	v_call	j_call	cdr3_aa	cdr3_nt
-	TRBD1	TRBV7-6	TRBJ2-1	CASSPRRGTGYEQFF	TGTGCCAGCAGTCCACGACGCGGGACAGGGTATGAGCAGTTCTTC
-	-	TRBV5-5	TRBJ2-7	CASSFWGDSYEQYF	TGTGCCAGCAGCTTCTGGGGGGATTCCTACGAGCAGTACTTC
-	TRBD2	TRBV9	TRBJ2-1	CASSVLGTSVNEQFF	TGTGCCAGCAGCGTATTGGGGACTAGTGTCAATGAGCAGTTCTTC
once	-	TRBV11-2	TRBJ1-1	CASSLGQQGDTEAFF	TGTGCCAGCAGCTTAGGCCAACAGGGAGACACTGAAGCTTTCTTT
few	-	TRBV2	TRBJ1-4	CASSEERAGGEKLFF	TGTGCCAGCAGTGAAGAGAGGGCGGGAGGGGAAAAACTGTTTTTT
-	-	TRBV12-2	TRBJ2-2	CASRPTDRGDHGELFF	TGTGCAAGTCGCCCAACTGACAGGGGGGACCACGGGGAGCTGTTTTTT
-	-	TRBV7-9	TRBJ1-6	CASSFGAHALYNSPLHF	TGTGCCAGCAGCTTTGGGGCTCATGCCCTCTATAATTCACCCCTCCACTTT
-	TRBD1	TRBV9	TRBJ2-3	CASSWDRLTDTQYF	TGTGCCAGCTCCTGGGACAGACTCACAGATACGCAGTATTTT
once	TRBD2	TRBV5-1	TRBJ2-2	CASYSGGRSGELFF	TGCGCCAGCTATAGCGGGGGCCGGTCCGGGGAGCTGTTTTTT
-	-	TRBV5-1	TRBJ2-5	CASSLRGAETQYF	TGCGCCAGCAGCTTGAGGGGGGCAGAGACCCAGTACTTC
-	-	TRBV7-6	TRBJ2-1	CASSSFSWNEQFF	TGTGCCAGCAGCTCCTTTAGCTGGAATGAGCAGTTCTTC
-	-	TRBV11-3	TRBJ2-7	CASSRRGNEQYF	TGTGCCAGCAGCCGAAGGGGGAACGAGCAGTACTTC
-	-	TRBV29-1	TRBJ2-7	CSVGRGYEQYF	TGCAGCGTTGGAAGGGGCTACGAGCAGTACTTC
-	TRBD1	TRBV6-5	TRBJ1-2	CASSTPSGTDGYTF	TGTGCCAGCAGTACCCCTTCCGGGACAGATGGCTACACCTTC
-	-	TRBV7-9	TRBJ2-5	CASSFNQETQYF	TGTGCCAGCAGCTTCAACCAAGAGACCCAGTACTTC
-	-	TRBV7-6	TRBJ2-5	CASSLLFGAGETQYF	TGTGCCAGCAGCTTACTCTTCGGGGCTGGGGAGACCCAGTACTTC
-	TRBD1	TRBV5-1	TRBJ1-3	CASSLNDRGFRGTIYF	TGCGCCAGCAGCTTAAACGACAGGGGGTTTCGGGGCACCATATATTTT
-	-	TRBV12-2	TRBJ2-4	CASRLGPARQGYTLAKNIQYF	TGTGCAAGTCGCTTAGGCCCTGCGAGACAGGGCTATACTCTAGCCAAAAACATTCAGTACTTC
-	TRBD1	TRBV11-2	TRBJ1-2	CASSLLFGDRDGYTF	TGTGCCAGCAGCCTGCTGTTTGGGGACAGAGATGGCTACACCTTC
-	-	TRBV2	TRBJ1-2	CASKRWADPGYTF	TGTGCCAGCAAAAGGTGGGCGGACCCGGGCTACACCTTC
-	TRBD2	TRBV11-2	TRBJ2-3	CASSLSGLALSTDTQYF	TGTGCCAGCAGCTTGTCCGGACTAGCTCTTAGCACAGATACGCAGTATTTT
-	TRBD1	TRBV11-2	TRBJ1-4	CASSLDGQGYEKLFF	TGTGCCAGCAGCCTAGATGGACAGGGGTATGAAAAACTGTTTTTT
-	-	TRBV4-1	TRBJ2-6	CASSQEVLPSGANVLTF	TGCGCCAGCAGCCAAGAGGTCCTTCCCTCTGGGGCCAACGTCCTGACTTTC
-	-	TRBV5-1	TRBJ1-2	CASSPMTENYGYTF	TGCGCCAGCAGCCCGATGACAGAGAACTATGGCTACACCTTC
few	-	TRBV25-1	TRBJ1-2	CASSESGVRQNYGYTF	TGTGCCAGCAGTGAATCGGGGGTTCGGCAGAACTATGGCTACACCTTC
-	-	TRBV7-9	TRBJ2-7	CASSLGGLYEQYF	TGTGCCAGCAGCTTAGGGGGGCTCTACGAGCAGTACTTC
-	-	TRBV30	TRBJ2-1	CAWNLGHEQFF	TGTGCCTGGAACCTAGGGCATGAGCAGTTCTTC